Listed below are T cell receptor beta chains from one sample, sequenced in a study of CD8+ T cells in alopecia areata. Some clones are missing from TCRdb's copy, which holds only in-frame ones; the method was immunoSEQ multiplex PCR. This sample carries some 110,000 clones, around 61% of them seen once, and the ten largest clones take 2.8%. The specimen was CD4+ T cells sorted from blood. The receptors were gathered from a human donor in good health. Both conserved end residues are part of each CDR3. The D gene is left open where the match is weak. Clone size is given for some rows only: seen once, a few or many times, or a class if the clone is expanded.

abundance	j_gene	d_gene	v_gene	CDR3aa	CDR3nt
-	TRBJ2-7	TRBD2	TRBV30	CAWSGGEKQYF	TGTGCCTGGAGCGGGGGGGAGAAGCAGTACTTC
-	TRBJ2-3	-	TRBV5-6	CASSLWTDTQYF	TGTGCCAGCAGCTTGTGGACAGATACGCAGTATTTT
-	TRBJ1-2	-	TRBV7-2	CASSFNRGGYGYTF	TGTGCCAGCAGCTTCAATCGGGGGGGCTATGGCTACACCTTC
once	TRBJ1-6	-	TRBV30	CAWGRSNSPLHF	TGTGCCTGGGGACGGTCGAATTCACCCCTCCACTTT
-	TRBJ1-6	-	TRBV7-9	CASSLSQPNSPLHF	TGTGCCAGCAGCTTAAGTCAGCCTAATTCACCCCTCCACTTT
many	TRBJ2-1	-	TRBV9	CASSSTPGDYGNEQFF	TGTGCCAGCAGCTCCACCCCGGGGGATTACGGCAATGAGCAGTTCTTC
few	TRBJ2-5	-	TRBV7-9	CASSPAGNSETQYF	TGTGCCAGCAGCCCTGCCGGGAATAGCGAGACCCAGTACTTC
few	TRBJ2-7	-	TRBV30	CACQTTYEQYF	TGTGCCTGCCAGACAACCTACGAGCAGTACTTC
-	TRBJ2-1	TRBD2	TRBV7-8	CASSRGLAGGPKYNEQFF	TGTGCCAGCAGCCGCGGACTAGCGGGGGGGCCGAAGTACAATGAGCAGTTCTTC
few	TRBJ2-7	TRBD1	TRBV2	CASSPGQGLGEQYF	TGTGCCAGCAGCCCGGGACAGGGGCTGGGAGAGCAGTACTTC
-	TRBJ2-5	TRBD2	TRBV30	CAWSDLAGAGETQYF	TGTGCCTGGAGTGACCTAGCGGGGGCCGGGGAGACCCAGTACTTC
-	TRBJ2-3	-	TRBV15	CATSRAPGQEDTQYF	TGTGCCACCAGCAGAGCTCCGGGACAAGAAGATACGCAGTATTTT
-	TRBJ2-2	TRBD2	TRBV23-1	CASSQSFQRGDHGELFF	TGCGCCAGCAGTCAATCGTTCCAGCGGGGTGACCACGGGGAGCTGTTTTTT
-	TRBJ1-2	-	TRBV29-1	CSGSGSNYGYTF	TGCAGTGGGTCGGGGTCTAACTATGGCTACACCTTC
-	TRBJ2-7	-	TRBV7-2	CASSPDRPLGQYF	TGTGCCAGCAGCCCAGACAGACCCCTGGGGCAGTACTTC
-	TRBJ1-2	TRBD1	TRBV5-1	CASSPGQYYGYTF	TGCGCCAGCAGCCCGGGACAGTACTATGGCTACACCTTC
-	TRBJ2-3	-	TRBV5-1	CASSLEPIRPYF	TGCGCCAGCAGCTTGGAACCCATCCGTCCGTATTTT
few	TRBJ2-2	-	TRBV29-1	CSIRPGDNTGELFF	TGCAGTATTAGACCCGGGGATAACACCGGGGAGCTGTTTTTT
-	TRBJ1-5	-	TRBV29-1	CSVGNGGGQPQHF	TGCAGCGTGGGAAACGGGGGAGGACAGCCCCAGCATTTT
-	TRBJ2-7	-	TRBV7-9	CASSLRGYEQYF	TGTGCCAGCAGCTTACGAGGGTACGAGCAGTACTTC
-	TRBJ2-5	-	TRBV30	CAWANQETQYF	TGTGCCTGGGCGAACCAAGAGACCCAGTACTTC
once	TRBJ2-1	-	TRBV29-1	CSVEPSGLVDEQFF	TGCAGCGTTGAACCCAGCGGGTTGGTGGATGAGCAGTTCTTC
-	TRBJ2-3	TRBD2	TRBV5-1	CASSPGRAWGTDTQYF	TGCGCCAGCAGCCCTGGGAGGGCATGGGGCACAGATACGCAGTATTTT
-	TRBJ1-2	-	TRBV18	CASSLDRDQRGYTF	TGTGCCAGCTCACTTGACCGGGACCAGCGAGGCTACACCTTC
-	TRBJ1-1	TRBD1	TRBV30	CAWSVLGQANTEAFF	TGTGCCTGGAGTGTACTCGGACAGGCGAACACTGAAGCTTTCTTT
-	TRBJ2-3	-	TRBV29-1	CSVSGNTDTQYF	TGCAGCGTTAGCGGAAACACAGATACGCAGTATTTT
few	TRBJ1-4	-	TRBV28	CASRSGTIGEKLFF	TGTGCCAGCAGGTCAGGGACGATAGGTGAAAAACTGTTTTTT